These 23 T cell receptor beta chains were sequenced from one sample in a study of blood T cell repertoires in COVID-19. The table came from immunoSEQ multiplex PCR; TCRdb's copy has only in-frame clones and leaves some out. Found here are under 500,000 clones, roughly 89% of them singletons; the top ten hold over 4%. The specimen sequenced was peripheral blood. The receptors stem from a woman younger than 45 with acute or convalescent COVID-19.

The chain has TRBV18 and TRBJ1-4; D call uncertain. The CDR3 has 14 amino acids. The V gene lost 3 bases and the J gene lost 8 bases, with 13 bases spanning the gap. CDR1 and CDR2 (germline): KGHSH, LQKENI. CDR3 coding DNA: TGTGCCAGCTCACCCGCAGACATTCGAGAAAAACTGTTTTTT. The encoded protein is CASSPADIREKLFF.

The rearrangement links TRBV3-1 (or the pseudogene TRBV3-2) to TRBJ1-1, with unresolved D. The CDR3 covers 14 residues. V lost 0 bases and J 3 bases, leaving 8 bases between the germline ends. In germline, CDR1 is LGHDT, CDR2 YNNKEL (reference sequence). In DNA, the CDR3 is TGTGCCAGCAGCCAAGATGGTAGAGACACTGAAGCTTTCTTT. Amino acid sequence: CASSQDGRDTEAFF.

The rearrangement links TRBV5-4 to TRBJ2-2; TRBD2 matches 8 bases. CDR3 length equals 18 residues. Trimming removed 4 bases from V and 6 bases from J; junction bases left unmatched: 17. Per the germline V gene, CDR1 is SGHNT and CDR2 is YYREEE (reference sequence). DNA for the CDR3: TGTGCCAGCAGCGGGCGACAGAGACCGGGACTAGGGTCCGGGGAGCTGTTTTTT. This codes for CASSGRQRPGLGSGELFF.

This rearrangement joins TRBV3-1 (or the pseudogene TRBV3-2) to TRBJ2-7, with 7 positions matching TRBD1. J lost 4 bases, V lost 3 bases, and 6 bases had no gene match. Germline loops: CDR1 LGHDT, CDR2 YNNKEL (reference sequence). The CDR3 loop spans 14 amino acids. The CDR3 nucleotides read TGTGCCAGCAGCCACACGACAGGGTTTTACGAGCAGTACTTC. This sequence encodes CASSHTTGFYEQYF.

The chain is built from TRBV24-1 and TRBJ2-5; D perhaps matches TRBD1 (6 bases). This CDR3 spans 15 amino acids. Trimming took off 0 bases at V and 7 bases at J, with 14 bases between the two ends. Germline CDR1 reads KGHDR; CDR2 reads SFDVKD. CDR3 region: CATSDLITGWGTQYF. In nucleotides, the CDR3 is TGTGCCACCAGTGATTTGATAACAGGGTGGGGGACCCAGTACTTC.

The V gene is TRBV18, the J gene TRBJ2-3; D may be TRBD1 (6 bases). This CDR3 region has 13 residues. V gave up 6 bases and J gave up 2 bases, with 9 bases separating them. Germline V CDR1 and CDR2: KGHSH, LQKENI. CDR3 loop: CASSGQSTDTQYF. As DNA, the CDR3 is TGTGCCAGCTCCGGACAGTCCACAGATACGCAGTATTTT.

The CDR3 loop is CATGRTTGNTIYF. CDR3 nucleotide sequence: TGTGCCACCGGACGGACAACTGGAAACACCATATATTTT. The chain has TRBV6-1 and TRBJ1-3; maybe TRBD1 (5 bases). Germline V gene sequence: CDR1 MNHNS, CDR2 SASEGT. Trimming removed 10 bases at V and 2 bases at J, with 12 bases between. The CDR3 is 13 residues long.

The J gene is TRBJ2-5, the V gene TRBV9, with D maybe TRBD1 (7 bases). V dropped 2 bases and J dropped 2 bases, with 13 bases sitting between them. The CDR3 has 15 amino acids. Germline CDR1 is SGDLS and CDR2 is YYNGEE. The CDR3 bases are TGTGCCAGCAGCGTCCAGGGGGGCCCTCAAGAGACCCAGTACTTC. Its translation is CASSVQGGPQETQYF.

The chain joins TRBV10-3 to TRBJ1-2; a weak D match, TRBD1 (6 bases). V was trimmed by 1 base and J by 5 bases, leaving 14 bases between them. This CDR3 comprises 15 residues. Germline CDR1 ENHRY, CDR2 SYGVKD. CDR3 residues: CAISELVPGEYGYTF. CDR3 DNA: TGTGCCATCAGTGAGTTGGTTCCAGGGGAGTATGGCTACACCTTC.

The CDR3 nucleotides read TGTGCCAGCAGTCCTGATCGGGACAGAGGTGGCTACACCTTC. Translating it yields CASSPDRDRGGYTF. This chain uses TRBV6-6 with TRBJ1-2; 7 bases agree with TRBD1. The CDR3 runs 14 residues. Germline loops: CDR1 MNHNY, CDR2 SVGAGI (reference sequence). V was pared by 5 bases and J by 7 bases, with 10 bases of the junction left unmatched.

The rearrangement uses TRBV4-2 and TRBJ1-4; TRBD1 matches 7 bases. The CDR3 has 14 amino acids. Germline V gene data show CDR1 as LGHNA and CDR2 as YNFKEQ. Trimming cost V 1 base and J 4 bases; bases outside gene matches: 0. Here the CDR3 reads CASSQGQGNEKLFF. The CDR3 DNA reads as TGTGCCAGCAGCCAAGGACAGGGTAATGAAAAACTGTTTTTT.

V usage is TRBV6-5 and J usage is TRBJ1-5, with D possibly TRBD1 on 6 matching bases. The CDR3 sequence is 13 residues long. V lost 6 bases and J lost 6, with 12 bases in between. In germline, CDR1 is MNHEY, CDR2 SVGAGI. As DNA, the CDR3 is TGTGCCAGCAGATACAGGGAGGGTCAGCCCCAGCATTTT. Residues: CASRYREGQPQHF.

V and J are TRBV6-1 and TRBJ1-1, with TRBD1 matching 7 bases. Germline V gives CDR1 MNHNS, CDR2 SASEGT. Trimming removed 5 bases from V and 0 bases from J; junction bases left unmatched: 18. The CDR3 is 19 amino acids. CDR3 residues: CASSKGKTGQILMNTEAFF. The CDR3 DNA follows: TGTGCCAGCAGTAAAGGGAAGACAGGGCAAATCCTCATGAACACTGAAGCTTTCTTT.

The chain employs TRBV19 and TRBJ1-3; the D is unclear. Deletions cut 4 bases from V and 3 bases from J, with 10 bases between. The length of the CDR3 is 14 residues. From germline, CDR1 is LNHDA and CDR2 SQIVND (reference sequence). The CDR3 is CASSRIQRGNTIYF. CDR3 DNA: TGTGCCAGTAGTAGGATCCAGCGTGGAAACACCATATATTTT.

This chain joins TRBV7-2 and TRBJ2-2, with TRBD2 identical over 7 bases. This CDR3 region has 16 residues. The J segment lost 0 bases and the V segment lost 6 bases, leaving 7 bases of the junction unmatched. CDR1 is SGHTA and CDR2 is FQGNSA in the germline V gene. CDR3 bases: TGTGCCAGCAGACCGTCTAGCGGAGCGAACACCGGGGAGCTGTTTTTT. Translating gives CASRPSSGANTGELFF.

This clone was picked up one time. The chain joins TRBV5-8 to TRBJ2-7; no definite D call. V was trimmed by 0 bases and J by 4 bases, leaving 8 bases between them. Germline-derived CDR1 and CDR2 are SGHTS and YDEGEE. CDR3 length equals 13 residues. The DNA for the CDR3 is TGTGCCAGCAGCTTGGACCCCAGATACGAGCAGTACTTC. It yields the protein CASSLDPRYEQYF.

The sample holds a few counts of this clone. The chain recombines TRBV6-5 with TRBJ1-6; 9 bases agree with TRBD1. Germline trimming cut 10 bases from V and 8 bases from J; bases unmatched to any gene: 3. The germline V gene has CDR1 MNHEY and CDR2 SVGAGI. The CDR3 sequence is 12 residues long. CDR3 loop: CATRDRDSPLHF. The CDR3 DNA is TGTGCCACCAGGGACAGGGATTCACCCCTCCACTTT.

This clone was detected a few times. V and J are TRBV6-4 and TRBJ2-2, with D hard to call. Germline CDR1 is MRHNA and CDR2 is SNTAGT. Trimming took 4 bases from V and 0 from J, leaving 6 bases between them. There are 14 residues in the CDR3. The CDR3, as DNA: TGTGCCAGCAGTGGCAGCGCGAACACCGGGGAGCTGTTTTTT. The encoded protein is CASSGSANTGELFF.

The gene calls are TRBV4-1 and TRBJ2-7, with TRBD1 matching over 10 bases. Trimming cost V 4 bases and J 2 bases; bases outside gene matches: 5. This CDR3 region has 15 residues. In germline, CDR1 is MGHRA, CDR2 YSYEKL. The CDR3 loop is CASSPGTGAAYEQYF. CDR3 sequence (DNA): TGCGCCAGCAGCCCGGGGACAGGGGCAGCCTACGAGCAGTACTTC.

This chain links TRBV13 with TRBJ1-2; 9 bases align to TRBD1. There are 14 residues in the CDR3. CDR1 is PRHDT and CDR2 is FYEKMQ in the germline V gene (reference sequence). V shed 4 bases, J shed 5 bases, and the junction held 5 bases outside the gene matches. In DNA form, the CDR3 reads TGTGCCAGCAGCTACCGCGGGACAGGGTATGGCTACACCTTC. Its translation is CASSYRGTGYGYTF.

V gene TRBV7-6 combines with J gene TRBJ2-6; D ambiguous. V lost 2 bases, J lost 0 bases, and 8 bases lay in between. The CDR3 length is 16 residues. The germline V gene has CDR1 SGHVS and CDR2 FNYEAQ. The CDR3 DNA is TGTGCCAGCAGCTTAATCCCATTCTCTGGGGCCAACGTCCTGACTTTC. Translation gives CASSLIPFSGANVLTF.

This clone occurred a few times. This chain uses TRBV5-1 with TRBJ2-2, with TRBD2 matching 9 bases. The CDR3 is 14 amino acids. Germline V gene sequence: CDR1 SGHRS, CDR2 YFSETQ. V trimming: 2 bases; J trimming: 5 bases; junction bases outside the gene matches: 1. The CDR3 sequence: CASSFLAGTGELFF. The CDR3 nucleotides read TGCGCCAGCAGCTTCCTAGCGGGGACCGGGGAGCTGTTTTTT.

The rearrangement uses TRBV9 and TRBJ1-3; no definite D call. This CDR3 has 11 amino acids. CDR1 is SGDLS and CDR2 is YYNGEE in the germline V gene. The V end was cut by 4 bases, the J end by 4 bases, with 3 bases between. The CDR3 sequence is CASSSGNTIYF. CDR3 nucleotides: TGTGCCAGCAGCTCGGGAAACACCATATATTTT. Complete variable domain (other parts from reference TRBV9 and TRBJ1-3): DSGVTQTPKHLITATGQRVTLRCSPRSGDLSVYWYQQSLDQGLQFLIQYYNGEERAKGNILERFSAQQFPDLHSELNLSSLELGDSALYFCASSSGNTIYFGEGSWLTVV.